These 16 T cell receptor beta chains originate from one sample sequenced in a study of blood T cell repertoires in COVID-19. Clones were sequenced by immunoSEQ multiplex PCR, and TCRdb holds only the in-frame ones, with some missing. The sample yields roughly 48,000 clones, 90% to 95% seen once. Input material: peripheral blood. These receptors were taken from a man in his sixties with COVID-19, enrolled during active disease.

This clone appeared a single time. J is TRBJ1-3 and V is TRBV5-1, with D hard to call. The length of the CDR3 is 16 residues. Germline loops: CDR1 SGHRS, CDR2 YFSETQ. Trimming removed 4 bases at V and 0 bases at J, with 14 bases between. The CDR3 loop is CASSMDGSFSGNTIYF. CDR3 nucleotides: TGCGCCAGCAGCATGGACGGTAGTTTCTCTGGAAACACCATATATTTT.

V gene TRBV10-3 combines with J gene TRBJ1-2, with D uncertain. The CDR3 consists of 14 residues. Germline CDR1 is ENHRY and CDR2 is SYGVKD. V lost 6 bases, J lost 1 base, and 12 bases lay in between. The CDR3: CAISGSGLNYGYTF. The CDR3 DNA follows: TGTGCCATCAGCGGGTCTGGTCTTAACTATGGCTACACCTTC.

The CDR3 region is CASSFGLAGSQPYEQYF. The CDR3 DNA sequence: TGTGCCAGCAGCTTTGGACTAGCGGGTTCCCAGCCCTACGAGCAGTACTTC. V gene TRBV5-5 combines with J gene TRBJ2-7; 11 bases are a match to TRBD2. The CDR3 is 17 residues long. Germline V CDR1 and CDR2: SGHKS, YYEKEE (reference sequence). V was clipped by 2 bases and J by 2 bases; unmatched bases: 9.

The chain joins TRBV5-4 to TRBJ2-1; 12 nucleotides line up with TRBD2. CDR1 SGHNT and CDR2 YYREEE come from the germline V gene (reference sequence). The CDR3 runs 14 residues. Trimming took 4 bases from V and 7 from J; bases not matched to a gene: 3. The CDR3: CASSLGLAGNEQFF. The CDR3 coding sequence is TGTGCCAGCAGCCTCGGACTAGCGGGAAATGAGCAGTTCTTC.

The CDR3 region has the DNA TGTGCCAGCAGTGAAGCGCTGGGGGGAGGCACCTTC. The encoded protein is CASSEALGGGTF. This chain uses TRBV6-1 with TRBJ1-2, with a possible D match to TRBD1 (5 bases). This CDR3 has 12 amino acids. Germline V gives CDR1 MNHNS, CDR2 SASEGT. Trimming removed 0 bases at V and 13 bases at J, with 12 bases between.

Within the sample, this clone is large. The chain carries TRBV4-2 and TRBJ2-7, with TRBD2 matching 7 bases. The CDR3 runs to 16 residues. J was trimmed by 2 bases and V by 0 bases; bases with no gene match: 7. Germline lookup yields CDR1 LGHNA and CDR2 YNFKEQ. CDR3 protein: CASSQDQNGGTYEQYF. The CDR3 DNA reads TGTGCCAGCAGCCAAGATCAAAACGGGGGGACCTACGAGCAGTACTTC.

The V gene is TRBV2, the J gene TRBJ2-7; tentatively, D is TRBD2 (6 bases). The germline V gene encodes CDR1 SNHLY and CDR2 FYNNEI. The CDR3 sequence is 15 residues long. V was shortened by 4 bases and J by 0 bases, with 13 bases between the two germline ends. The CDR3 DNA reads TGTGCCAGCAGTGCAGGTAGCGGATTCTCCTACGAGCAGTACTTC. This translates into CASSAGSGFSYEQYF.

This clone was seen a few times. The chain carries TRBV7-9 and TRBJ1-6; 7 nucleotides agree with TRBD1. Germline V lookup: CDR1 SEHNR, CDR2 FQNEAQ (reference sequence). V dropped 4 bases and J dropped 5; count of bases not matched to a gene: 5. This CDR3 spans 15 amino acids. CDR3 region: CASSSRDRNNSPLHF. DNA of the CDR3: TGTGCCAGCAGCTCCCGGGACAGAAATAATTCACCCCTCCACTTT. Full variable domain (remainder filled in from reference TRBV7-9 and TRBJ1-6): DTGVSQNPRHKITKRGQNVTFRCDPISEHNRLYWYRQTLGQGPEFLTYFQNEAQLEKSRLLSDRFSAERPKGSFSTLEIQRTEQGDSAMYLCASSSRDRNNSPLHFGNGTRLTVT.

V gene TRBV5-1 combines with J gene TRBJ2-7, with a tentative D call TRBD1 (6 bases). The length of the CDR3 is 15 residues. V shed 0 bases and J shed 5 bases, with 15 bases lying between them. Germline V lookup: CDR1 SGHRS, CDR2 YFSETQ. DNA for the CDR3: TGCGCCAGCAGCTTGGTAGGACAGTCTATGGACGAGCAGTACTTC. Translated: CASSLVGQSMDEQYF.

The chain employs TRBV28 and TRBJ2-7; a weak D match, TRBD2 (5 bases). V was shortened by 2 bases and J by 2 bases, with 10 bases between the two germline ends. The germline V gene has CDR1 MDHEN and CDR2 SYDVKM. This CDR3 has 14 residues. The CDR3 sequence is CASSLDGDTYEQYF. The DNA of the CDR3 is TGTGCCAGCAGTTTAGACGGGGATACCTACGAGCAGTACTTC.

The rearrangement links TRBV4-1 to TRBJ2-3, with TRBD2 matching 7 bases. The junction had 13 bases not matched to a gene; V was cut back by 2 bases and J by 5 bases. Per germline, CDR1 MGHRA and CDR2 YSYEKL. This CDR3 has 17 amino acids. The CDR3 here is CASSQQGTILGGDTQYF. CDR3 sequence (DNA): TGCGCCAGCAGCCAACAAGGGACTATCCTGGGCGGAGATACGCAGTATTTT.

The chain has TRBV24-1 and TRBJ1-5; D remains unclear. The CDR3 runs to 15 residues. The V gene lost 2 bases and the J gene lost 2 bases, with 9 bases spanning the gap. Germline V CDR1 and CDR2: KGHDR, SFDVKD. The DNA of the CDR3 is TGTGCCACCAGTGATTCACGGGTCGGCAATCAGCCCCAGCATTTT. Protein: CATSDSRVGNQPQHF.

The chain uses TRBV5-1 and TRBJ2-3; a weak D match, TRBD2 (5 bases). Germline loops: CDR1 SGHRS, CDR2 YFSETQ. The CDR3 spans 12 residues. With 4 bases removed from V and 6 bases from J, the gap between germline ends came to 9 bases. The CDR3 DNA sequence: TGCGCCAGCAGCCCCTCGGGGGATACGCAGTATTTT. The encoded protein is CASSPSGDTQYF. Drawing the rest from reference TRBV5-1 and TRBJ2-3, the complete variable domain is KAGVTQTPRYLIKTRGQQVTLSCSPISGHRSVSWYQQTPGQGLQFLFEYFSETQRNKGNFPGRFSGRQFSNSRSEMNVSTLELGDSALYLCASSPSGDTQYFGPGTRLTVL.

This chain connects TRBV7-9 to TRBJ2-7; 7 nucleotides match TRBD2. V gave up 5 bases and J gave up 5 bases; unmatched junction bases: 3. Per the germline V gene, CDR1 is SEHNR and CDR2 is FQNEAQ (reference sequence). This CDR3 contains 12 residues. The CDR3: CASSRRGDEQYF. The CDR3 nucleotides are TGTGCCAGCAGCCGACGGGGGGACGAGCAGTACTTC.

The chain couples TRBV27 to TRBJ2-1, with TRBD2 matching 11 bases. Germline V lookup: CDR1 MNHEY, CDR2 SMNVEV (reference sequence). This CDR3 has 14 residues. With 0 bases clipped from V and 15 bases from J, the junction kept 7 bases outside the gene matches. The CDR3 coding sequence is TGTGCCAGCAGTTTATCTGGGACTAGCGGTAGAGGGTTCTTC. Its protein product is CASSLSGTSGRGFF.

The chain uses TRBV10-3 and TRBJ2-3; 7 bases are a match to TRBD2. The CDR3 spans 16 residues. V shed 3 bases, J shed 1 base, and the junction held 7 bases outside the gene matches. Germline V gives CDR1 ENHRY, CDR2 SYGVKD. CDR3 DNA: TGTGCCATCAGTGAAGGGAGGGCGGGAGGCACAGATACGCAGTATTTT. Protein: CAISEGRAGGTDTQYF.